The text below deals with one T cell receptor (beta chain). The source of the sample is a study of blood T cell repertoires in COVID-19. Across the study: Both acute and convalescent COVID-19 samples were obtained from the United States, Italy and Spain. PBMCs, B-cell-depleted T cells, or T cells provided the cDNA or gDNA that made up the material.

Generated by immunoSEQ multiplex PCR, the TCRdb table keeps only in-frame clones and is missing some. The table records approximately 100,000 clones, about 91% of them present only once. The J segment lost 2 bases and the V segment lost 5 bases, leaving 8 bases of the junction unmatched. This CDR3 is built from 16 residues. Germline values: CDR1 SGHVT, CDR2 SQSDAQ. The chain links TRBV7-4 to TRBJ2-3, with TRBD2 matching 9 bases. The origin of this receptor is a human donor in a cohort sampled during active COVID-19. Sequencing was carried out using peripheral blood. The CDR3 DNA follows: TGTGCCAGCAGCGAGGGAGCGGGGGGCCCCACAGATACGCAGTATTTT. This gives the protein CASSEGAGGPTDTQYF. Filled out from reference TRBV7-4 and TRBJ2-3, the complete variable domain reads GAGVSQSPRYKVAKRGRDVALRCDSISGHVTLYWYRQTLGQGSEVLTYSQSDAQRDKSGRPSGRFSAERPERSVSTLKIQRTEQGDSAVYLCASSEGAGGPTDTQYFGPGTRLTVL.